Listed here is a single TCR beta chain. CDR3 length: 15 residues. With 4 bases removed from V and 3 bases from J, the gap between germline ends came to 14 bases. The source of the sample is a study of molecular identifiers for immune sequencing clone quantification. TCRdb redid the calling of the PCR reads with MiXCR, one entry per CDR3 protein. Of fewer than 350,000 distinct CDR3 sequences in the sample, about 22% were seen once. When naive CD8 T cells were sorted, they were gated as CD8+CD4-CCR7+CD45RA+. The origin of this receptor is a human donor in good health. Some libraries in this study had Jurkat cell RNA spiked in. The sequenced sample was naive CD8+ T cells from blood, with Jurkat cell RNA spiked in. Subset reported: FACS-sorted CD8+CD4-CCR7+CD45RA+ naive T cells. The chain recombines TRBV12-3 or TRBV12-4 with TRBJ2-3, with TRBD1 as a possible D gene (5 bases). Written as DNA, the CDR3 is TGTGCCAGCAGTTACCGACAGCCAGGGACAGATACGCAGTATTTT. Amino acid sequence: CASSYRQPGTDTQYF.